Listed here are 19 T cell receptor beta chains from one sample, sequenced in a study of OX40 agonist ivuxolimab in advanced cancers. TCRdb's copy holds only in-frame clones and misses some; the assay was immunoSEQ multiplex PCR. The sample includes fewer than 80,000 clones, approximately 86% of them seen just once. Material: CD4+ or CD8+ T cells sorted from blood, obtained in a trial of the OX40 agonist ivuxolimab. The receptors shown here come from an adult with an advanced solid tumor such as melanoma, head and neck, liver or kidney cancer.

This chain links TRBV2 with TRBJ2-7; D is ambiguous. This CDR3 region has 12 residues. V was cut by 0 bases and J by 2 bases, with 2 bases left in between. Germline CDR1 SNHLY, CDR2 FYNNEI. The CDR3 protein is CASSEAAYEQYF. The CDR3 bases are TGTGCCAGCAGTGAAGCCGCCTACGAGCAGTACTTC. Using reference TRBV2 and TRBJ2-7 for the parts outside the CDR3, the full variable domain is EPEVTQTPSHQVTQMGQEVILRCVPISNHLYFYWYRQILGQKVEFLVSFYNNEISEKSEIFDDQFSVERPDGSNFTLKIRSTKLEDSAMYFCASSEAAYEQYFGPGTRLTVT.

The genes are TRBV19 and TRBJ2-1; 13 nucleotides match TRBD2. Germline lookup yields CDR1 LNHDA and CDR2 SQIVND (reference sequence). The junction had 9 bases not matched to a gene; V was cut back by 3 bases and J by 7 bases. This CDR3 contains 17 residues. CDR3 nucleotides: TGTGCCAGTAGTATCGCAACTAGCGGGGGGGCCCTGAATGAGCAGTTCTTC. Its translation is CASSIATSGGALNEQFF.

This chain uses TRBV15 with TRBJ2-6, with D perhaps given as TRBD1 or TRBD2 (6 bases each). The germline gives CDR1 LNHNV, CDR2 YYDKDF (reference sequence). This CDR3 spans 16 amino acids. V lost 5 bases and J lost 2, with 13 bases in between. CDR3 loop: CATSEHGGTGANVLTF. For the CDR3, the DNA is TGTGCCACCAGCGAACACGGGGGCACTGGGGCCAACGTCCTGACTTTC. The full variable domain, its missing parts supplied by reference TRBV15 and TRBJ2-6, is DAMVIQNPRYQVTQFGKPVTLSCSQTLNHNVMYWYQQKSSQAPKLLFHYYDKDFNNEADTPDNFQSRRPNTSFCFLDIRSPGLGDTAMYLCATSEHGGTGANVLTFGAGSRLTVL.

This clone appeared a single time. The V and J genes are TRBV7-2 and TRBJ1-2; no definite D call. Trimming took 3 bases from V and 3 from J, leaving 11 bases between them. Germline-derived CDR1 and CDR2 are SGHTA and FQGNSA. The CDR3 has 14 amino acids. The CDR3 region is CASSFRGGDYGYTF. CDR3 nucleotides: TGTGCCAGCAGCTTCCGTGGCGGGGACTATGGCTACACCTTC.

The rearrangement links TRBV13 to TRBJ1-1, with 10 bases identical to TRBD1. The CDR3 length is 15 residues. Looked up from germline, CDR1 is PRHDT and CDR2 is FYEKMQ (reference sequence). J gave up 5 bases and V 5 bases, and 8 bases lay outside the gene matches. In DNA form, the CDR3 reads TGTGCCAGCAGCCTCAGGACAGGGGGAAGGACTGAAGCTTTCTTT. Protein sequence: CASSLRTGGRTEAFF. Filled out from reference TRBV13 and TRBJ1-1, the complete variable domain reads AAGVIQSPRHLIKEKRETATLKCYPIPRHDTVYWYQQGPGQDPQFLISFYEKMQSDKGSIPDRFSAQQFSDYHSELNMSSLELGDSALYFCASSLRTGGRTEAFFGQGTRLTVV.

This chain uses TRBV19 with TRBJ2-3, with no clear D. The CDR3 has 13 amino acids. V lost 3 bases, J lost 4 bases, and 8 bases lay in between. The germline CDR1 and CDR2 sequences are LNHDA and SQIVND (reference sequence). CDR3 DNA: TGTGCCAGTAGTATCCAAGTACCAGATACGCAGTATTTT. It translates to CASSIQVPDTQYF.

The chain has TRBV6-1 and TRBJ1-1; D gene unclear. Germline CDR1 and CDR2: MNHNS and SASEGT. V lost 2 bases to trimming and J lost 11 bases, with 9 bases between them. CDR3 size: 11 residues. DNA of the CDR3: TGTGCCAGCAGTGAATTTGGGCCGGCTTTCTTT. Translation gives CASSEFGPAFF.

The chain joins TRBV9 to TRBJ1-3; maybe TRBD1 (6 bases). V was shortened by 3 bases and J by 4 bases, with 17 bases between the two germline ends. The CDR3 has 16 amino acids. CDR1 SGDLS and CDR2 YYNGEE come from the germline V gene. The CDR3 loop reads CASSATPGGRGNTIYF. The CDR3 DNA reads TGTGCCAGCAGCGCAACCCCGGGGGGCCGAGGAAACACCATATATTTT.

The gene calls are TRBV7-8 and TRBJ2-7; D uncertain. The CDR3 is 16 amino acids. The V end lost 5 bases, the J end lost 3 bases, and 20 bases lay between the germline ends. Germline loops: CDR1 SGHVS, CDR2 FQNEAQ. The CDR3 nucleotides are TGTGCCAGCAGCCCCAGTCGGACGCCGGGTTTCTACGAGCAGTACTTC. This translates into CASSPSRTPGFYEQYF.

The V gene is TRBV7-3, the J gene TRBJ2-6; 7 nucleotides agree with TRBD1. With 5 bases clipped from V and 0 bases from J, the junction kept 4 bases outside the gene matches. The CDR3 sequence is 16 residues long. The germline V gene has CDR1 SGHTA and CDR2 FQGTGA. DNA of the CDR3: TGTGCCAGCAGCGACAGGGTGGTCTCTGGGGCCAACGTCCTGACTTTC. Translated, it gives CASSDRVVSGANVLTF.

V and J are TRBV10-1 and TRBJ2-3; 7 bases are shared with TRBD1. The CDR3 consists of 13 residues. Germline assignment: CDR1 WNHNN and CDR2 SYGVQD (reference sequence). The junction had 4 bases not matched to a gene; V was cut back by 6 bases and J by 4 bases. The CDR3 reads CASRRQGSDTQYF. The CDR3 DNA follows: TGCGCCAGCAGAAGACAGGGTTCAGATACGCAGTATTTT.

This chain links TRBV5-1 with TRBJ1-1, with D unclear. Germline V gives CDR1 SGHRS, CDR2 YFSETQ. The CDR3 covers 13 residues. V lost 0 bases and J 7 bases, leaving 10 bases between the germline ends. CDR3 loop: CASSLATWGEAFF. CDR3 in DNA: TGCGCCAGCAGCTTGGCGACATGGGGTGAAGCTTTCTTT.

V gene TRBV18 combines with J gene TRBJ1-3, with 8 nucleotides matching TRBD1. V was clipped by 5 bases and J by 0 bases; unmatched bases: 6. From germline, CDR1 is KGHSH and CDR2 LQKENI. The CDR3 spans 16 residues. The CDR3 DNA follows: TGTGCCAGCTCAGCCTCACAGGGGGACTCTGGAAACACCATATATTTT. This codes for CASSASQGDSGNTIYF.

The chain uses TRBV5-1 and TRBJ2-5; D is perhaps TRBD2 (5 bases). Germline CDR1 and CDR2: SGHRS and YFSETQ. This CDR3 is built from 15 residues. Trimming cost V 4 bases and J 5 bases, with 18 bases left between them. CDR3 protein: CASSPLPGIGETQYF. CDR3 in DNA: TGCGCCAGCAGCCCACTGCCGGGGATTGGCGAGACCCAGTACTTC.

The J gene is TRBJ2-1, the V gene TRBV5-4, with a possible D match to TRBD2 (5 bases). V was trimmed by 6 bases and J by 8 bases, leaving 15 bases between them. Germline V lookup: CDR1 SGHNT, CDR2 YYREEE (reference sequence). The CDR3 sequence is 13 residues long. The CDR3 spells CASKPVARDEQFF. The CDR3 DNA reads TGTGCCAGCAAGCCGGTTGCGAGGGATGAGCAGTTCTTC.

The chain combines TRBV27 with TRBJ1-5; maybe TRBD1 (5 bases). V lost 5 bases and J lost 0, with 11 bases in between. Germline lookup yields CDR1 MNHEY and CDR2 SMNVEV (reference sequence). CDR3 size: 15 residues. Written as DNA, the CDR3 is TGTGCCAGCAGTGACCGGGGCCTTAGCAATCAGCCCCAGCATTTT. Translation: CASSDRGLSNQPQHF.

This rearrangement joins TRBV19 to TRBJ1-2; D ambiguous. CDR3 length equals 15 residues. Germline V lookup: CDR1 LNHDA, CDR2 SQIVND (reference sequence). The germline V and J ends were trimmed by 2 bases and 0 bases, with 10 bases remaining between them. The CDR3 loop reads CASSIFSKANYGYTF. In nucleotides, the CDR3 is TGTGCCAGTAGTATATTCAGTAAAGCTAACTATGGCTACACCTTC.

This chain uses TRBV19 with TRBJ2-7, with 7 bases aligning to TRBD2. V shed 1 base and J 1 base; nucleotides not matched to a gene: 7. Germline loops: CDR1 LNHDA, CDR2 SQIVND (reference sequence). This CDR3 spans 16 amino acids. The CDR3 DNA sequence: TGTGCCAGTAGTATAGCCATTCCGGGACTATCCTACGAGCAGTACTTC. Amino acid sequence: CASSIAIPGLSYEQYF.

This chain connects TRBV7-2 to TRBJ2-3; no reliable D call. Deletions cut 3 bases from V and 2 bases from J, with 9 bases between. Per the germline V gene, CDR1 is SGHTA and CDR2 is FQGNSA. There are 14 residues in the CDR3. The CDR3 DNA reads as TGTGCCAGCAGCTTTTACTCGTACACAGATACGCAGTATTTT. As protein: CASSFYSYTDTQYF.